This T cell receptor beta chain was obtained from a study of T cell repertoires in cytomegalovirus infection. The overall study: Peptides in the study included HLA-C-restricted and HLA-B-restricted CMV epitopes. Indications of both CMV infection and matching HLA type were provided by public TCR beta signatures.

With 4 bases clipped from V and 5 bases from J, the junction kept 8 bases outside the gene matches. There are 16 residues in the CDR3. Per germline, CDR1 MGHRA and CDR2 YSYEKL. This clonotype has just a few counts. Its antigen remains unknown. Study findings and constraints: The ex vivo response was dominated by HLA-C-restricted CMV-specific TCR beta clonotypes.

TCRdb called the reads again in MiXCR, with one record for every CDR3 protein. The sample carries some 920,000 distinct CDR3 sequences, around 32% recorded once. Specimen: cultured CD8+ T cells from PBMCs, collected from culture after CMV antigen stimulation. The chain employs TRBV4-1 and TRBJ2-3; 11 bases line up with TRBD2. This TCR derives from a human donor in good health (CMV status not recorded). Some clones in this sample may be carry-over from other donors' samples. The CDR3: CASSPPGTSGGDTQYF. The CDR3 nucleotides are TGCGCCAGCAGCCCTCCCGGAACTAGCGGGGGAGATACGCAGTATTTT.